These T cell receptor beta chains were read from a single sample in a study of cytomegalovirus exposure and HLA in healthy donors. Sequencing used immunoSEQ multiplex PCR; TCRdb keeps in-frame clones, though not all of them. This table has 210,000 or so clones, approximately 80% appearing once. Material: PBMCs. The receptors derive from a girl aged 5 to 17 in good health and CMV-seronegative. The conserved cysteine and the conserved F or W are not part of the CDR3 here. The size field is filled for only some rows; it gives once, few, many or a size class.

V gene	clone size	J gene	CDR3 protein
TRBV6-5	.	TRBJ2-2	ASSETGKPGELF
TRBV19	.	TRBJ2-2	ASKGLAGALHTGELF
TRBV4-2	.	TRBJ2-1	ASSQEKLAGFGDEQF
TRBV18	.	TRBJ2-5	ASHGQRQETQY
TRBV7-6	.	TRBJ2-3	ASSLAVLAGDTQY
TRBV5-1	.	TRBJ2-2	ASSSDGAGGPFGELF
TRBV15	once	TRBJ2-7	ATSNLDRNEQY
TRBV25-1	.	TRBJ2-5	ASSESLGTADGETQY
TRBV25-1	.	TRBJ2-5	ASSESSTQY
TRBV30	.	TRBJ1-1	AWSPRRDSRNTEAF
TRBV27	.	TRBJ2-7	ASSLARGHEQY
TRBV2	.	TRBJ1-4	ASSEFSLEKLF
TRBV28	.	TRBJ1-1	ASSYIGGGGIEAF
TRBV5-1	.	TRBJ2-3	ASTQRGYGTDTQY
TRBV13	.	TRBJ2-1	ASSLVGSYNEQF
TRBV30	.	TRBJ1-2	ACTGGRGYGYT
TRBV30	.	TRBJ1-2	AWSLVRTGIYGYT
TRBV5-4	.	TRBJ2-7	ASSLVRGPSEREQY
TRBV7-2	.	TRBJ1-2	ASSIPGLTNYGYT
TRBV28	.	TRBJ2-7	ASRGQWVTYEQY
TRBV5-6	.	TRBJ2-7	ASSLTVYEQY
TRBV4-2	.	TRBJ1-4	ASSQDRGTNEKLF
TRBV4-2	.	TRBJ1-2	ASSHGQRYGYT
TRBV28	.	TRBJ1-5	ALGGGTQPQH
TRBV4-2	.	TRBJ1-5	TSSQTGTVNNQPQH
TRBV2	.	TRBJ2-7	ASSDPGGRGEQY
TRBV28	.	TRBJ1-1	ASNVYPNSEAF
TRBV4-2	few	TRBJ2-7	ASSLAPGLAGGSTYEQY
TRBV28	.	TRBJ1-2	ASSSAPGGNYYGYT
TRBV5-1	once	TRBJ2-7	ASSLTGPYEQY
TRBV6-1	once	TRBJ1-1	ATRSAGTEAF
TRBV4-1	.	TRBJ1-5	ASSQEPGQGGYQPQH
TRBV4-1	.	TRBJ1-2	ASSQNYALSLYGYT
TRBV6-1	few	TRBJ2-7	ASMFPVYEQY
TRBV19	.	TRBJ1-2	ASRELNSDYGYT
TRBV28	.	TRBJ2-2	ASSSGLRGELF